This T cell receptor (beta chain) was retrieved from a study of Graves' ophthalmopathy and Graves' hyperthyroidism. Study outcomes and limitations: A model built from 13 signatures distinguished ophthalmopathy from stable hyperthyroidism with 85% to 90% sensitivity and about 84% specificity. Among expanded thyroid clonotypes above 0.001 frequency, most also occurred in blood.

A word on this clonotype: What it recognizes is unknown.

The authors enrolled newly diagnosed hyperthyroidism patients aged 18 to 65 with under 2 months' duration. The study excluded patients with other autoimmune diseases, uncontrolled infections, pregnancy or lactation. Looked up from germline, CDR1 is SGDLS and CDR2 is YYNGEE. The junction had 8 bases not matched to a gene; V was cut back by 4 bases and J by 5 bases. The CDR3 sequence is 15 residues long. From RNA, the CDR3 regions of TCR beta chains were amplified and sequenced. First-round RT-PCR used HTBI primers; second-round multiplex PCR followed. TCRdb itself ran the multiplex PCR reads through MiXCR, one entry per CDR3 protein. The sample includes 1 million to 1.3 million distinct CDR3 sequences, about 38% of them seen just once.

This sequence was found in an adult man with Graves' hyperthyroidism. The sample comprised peripheral blood or thyroid tissue (not recorded which). The chain has TRBV9 and TRBJ2-2; 7 nucleotides agree with TRBD1. The CDR3 nucleotides are TGTGCCAGCAGCACAACAGGGGCGCGAACCGGGGAGCTGTTTTTT. It specifies CASSTTGARTGELFF.